The next 28 T cell receptor beta chains were all read from a single sample in a study of blood T cells in healthy people across ages. It was with a sample-barcoded 5' primer and a J-beta primer mix that a second PCR of roughly 6 to 12 cycles was run. In TCRdb, the 5' RACE reads were re-called with MiXCR into one record per CDR3 protein. The sample has some 1.6 million distinct CDR3 sequences; roughly 32% are singletons. Sequenced sample: blood. The receptors were gathered from a woman in her twenties or thirties in good health.

The rearrangement links TRBV27 to TRBJ2-5; D ambiguous. Looked up from germline, CDR1 is MNHEY and CDR2 is SMNVEV (reference sequence). There are 13 residues in the CDR3. Trimming took 3 bases from V and 5 from J, leaving 10 bases between them. The CDR3: CASSFGDPETQYF. The CDR3 DNA sequence: TGTGCCAGCAGTTTCGGTGACCCGGAGACCCAGTACTTC.

A few counts support this clonotype. One junction end disagrees with the germline gene, perhaps due to a read error. The chain joins TRBV6-5 to TRBJ2-7; 12 bases align to TRBD1. In germline, CDR1 is MNHEY, CDR2 SVGAGI. This CDR3 spans 19 amino acids. The CDR3 spells CANSYPIAGTGGRSYEQYF. The CDR3 DNA is TGTGCCAACAGTTACCCAATTGCCGGGACAGGGGGCCGATCCTACGAGCAGTACTTC.

This clonotype has more than one count but fewer than ten. CDR3 amino acids: CSARVLGGSAYEQYF. The CDR3 coding sequence is TGCAGTGCTAGGGTCCTTGGCGGGAGCGCCTACGAGCAGTACTTC. The chain has TRBV20-1 and TRBJ2-7; 7 positions agree with TRBD2. Germline loops: CDR1 DFQATT, CDR2 SNEGSKA (reference sequence). V shed 3 bases, J shed 2 bases, and the junction held 10 bases outside the gene matches. CDR3 size: 15 residues.

This clonotype was counted between two and nine times. The gene calls are TRBV18 and TRBJ1-2; no clear D. Germline CDR1 is KGHSH and CDR2 is LQKENI. The CDR3 runs 12 residues. Trimming stripped 3 bases from V and 3 bases from J, with 5 bases between. The CDR3: CASSPNDYGYTF. In DNA, the CDR3 is TGTGCCAGCTCACCTAACGACTATGGCTACACCTTC.

This clonotype was counted between two and nine times. This CDR3 is CASSLVLQGLGEQYF. The CDR3 DNA reads TGTGCCAGCAGCTTAGTATTACAGGGATTGGGGGAGCAGTACTTC. The J gene is TRBJ2-7, the V gene TRBV7-2, with a possible D match to TRBD1 (6 bases). V gave up 1 base and J gave up 7 bases, with 17 bases separating them. Germline V gene data show CDR1 as SGHTA and CDR2 as FQGNSA. The CDR3 has 15 amino acids.

The V and J genes are TRBV27 and TRBJ2-7; TRBD1 matches 9 bases. CDR3 size: 18 residues. Germline CDR1 reads MNHEY; CDR2 reads SMNVEV (reference sequence). The J segment lost 1 base and the V segment lost 5 bases, leaving 15 bases of the junction unmatched. CDR3 DNA: TGTGCCAGCAGTCCAGCCCTCTTGCCGGGACAGGGATCCTACGAGCAGTACTTC. Protein product: CASSPALLPGQGSYEQYF.

This clonotype was found a few times. The CDR3: CASSSAATNEKLFF. The CDR3 DNA reads TGTGCCAGCAGCTCCGCGGCAACTAATGAAAAACTGTTTTTT. The chain links TRBV9 to TRBJ1-4, with D unresolved. V was trimmed by 4 bases and J by 0 bases, leaving 7 bases between them. Germline V gene data show CDR1 as SGDLS and CDR2 as YYNGEE. The CDR3 extends over 14 amino acids.

In this sample, this clonotype turned up many times. The rearrangement joins TRBV29-1 to TRBJ2-7; D remains unclear. CDR1 and CDR2 from the germline V gene are SQVTM and ANQGSEA. The CDR3 is 11 residues long. V lost 3 bases and J lost 4, with 7 bases in between. CDR3 DNA: TGCAGCGTTGACGACGGGTACGAGCAGTACTTC. Translation: CSVDDGYEQYF.

The chain has TRBV7-3 and TRBJ1-1; the D is unclear. V lost 5 bases and J lost 5, with 15 bases in between. Germline CDR1 SGHTA, CDR2 FQGTGA. CDR3 size: 14 residues. CDR3 sequence (DNA): TGTGCCAGCAGCCCGGTGGGCGGAGGGACTGAAGCTTTCTTT. Translation: CASSPVGGGTEAFF.

CDR3 amino acids: CASGSRGRPPGASEQYF. As DNA, the CDR3 is TGTGCTAGTGGTTCGCGAGGGAGGCCCCCTGGGGCCTCCGAGCAGTACTTC. V is TRBV12-5 and J is TRBJ2-7; weak D call: TRBD2 (6 bases). The germline gives CDR1 LGHNT, CDR2 FRNRAP. CDR3 length equals 17 residues. With 4 bases removed from V and 6 bases from J, the gap between germline ends came to 25 bases.

The rearrangement links TRBV20-1 to TRBJ2-2; D is ambiguous. The V end was cut by 0 bases, the J end by 6 bases, with 5 bases between. From germline, CDR1 is DFQATT and CDR2 SNEGSKA (reference sequence). CDR3 length: 12 amino acids. The CDR3 DNA reads as TGCAGTGCTAGAGATGGCTCCGGGGAGCTGTTTTTT. Translation: CSARDGSGELFF.

The rearrangement links TRBV15 to TRBJ2-5; the D is unclear. The tail of the sequence fits TRBJ2-7 better, so the J call may be wrong. The germline gives CDR1 LNHNV, CDR2 YYDKDF (reference sequence). The CDR3 is 16 residues long. DNA of the CDR3: TGTGCCACCAGCAGAGGGAAAATTCTCGGTACCTGCGAGCAGTACTTC. Encoded protein: CATSRGKILGTCEQYF.

The V call is TRBV18, the J call TRBJ2-1, with 8 bases lining up with TRBD2. The CDR3 covers 18 residues. V lost 3 bases to trimming and J lost 4 bases; unmatched junction nucleotides: 14. Germline CDR1 reads KGHSH; CDR2 reads LQKENI. CDR3 nucleotides: TGTGCCAGCTCACCTCAGAGACTAGCGCCAACCGGATACAATGAGCAGTTCTTC. It codes for CASSPQRLAPTGYNEQFF.

This clonotype has more than one count but fewer than ten. The chain uses TRBV27 and TRBJ2-2; maybe TRBD2 (6 bases). Trimming took off 5 bases at V and 5 bases at J, with 15 bases between the two ends. This CDR3 has 15 amino acids. Germline assignment: CDR1 MNHEY and CDR2 SMNVEV (reference sequence). CDR3 DNA: TGTGCCAGCAGTCCCTATAGCGGTGGGACCGGGGAGCTGTTTTTT. Translating it yields CASSPYSGGTGELFF.

This clonotype was found a few times. The chain uses TRBV7-9 and TRBJ2-7, with a weak D call TRBD1 (5 bases). Trimming stripped 2 bases from V and 1 base from J, with 12 bases between. The CDR3 is 15 amino acids. In germline, CDR1 is SEHNR, CDR2 FQNEAQ (reference sequence). Here the CDR3 reads CASSLSDSFSYEQYF. CDR3 nucleotides: TGTGCCAGCAGCTTAAGCGACAGCTTTTCCTACGAGCAGTACTTC.

V and J are TRBV12-3 or TRBV12-4 and TRBJ2-2; TRBD2 agrees at 10 bases. The CDR3 is made up of 15 amino acids. V shed 1 base, J shed 8 bases, and the junction held 4 bases outside the gene matches. The CDR3 DNA follows: TGTGCCAGCAGTTTAGGGCTAGCGGGAGAGGGGGAGCTGTTTTTT. This encodes CASSLGLAGEGELFF.

Only a few counts were recorded for this clonotype. The chain joins TRBV5-1 to TRBJ2-7; D possibly corresponds to TRBD2 (6 bases). This CDR3 comprises 14 residues. Germline V gene lookup returns CDR1 SGHRS and CDR2 YFSETQ. The V gene lost 7 bases and the J gene lost 8 bases, with 22 bases spanning the gap. The CDR3, as DNA: TGCGCCAGCGCGGGGCCTGTGCGCCCCCAACAGCAGTACTTC. Amino acids: CASAGPVRPQQQYF. The full variable domain, with the rest looked up from reference TRBV5-1 and TRBJ2-7, is KAGVTQTPRYLIKTRGQQVTLSCSPISGHRSVSWYQQTPGQGLQFLFEYFSETQRNKGNFPGRFSGRQFSNSRSEMNVSTLELGDSALYLCASAGPVRPQQQYFGPGTRLTVT.

This clonotype appeared many times. The chain recombines TRBV29-1 with TRBJ2-2; D unresolved. Germline V gives CDR1 SQVTM, CDR2 ANQGSEA. This CDR3 is 10 amino acids long. The V end lost 6 bases, the J end lost 3 bases, and 2 bases lay between the germline ends. CDR3 protein: CSVYTGELFF. The CDR3 region has the DNA TGCAGCGTCTACACCGGGGAGCTGTTTTTT.

The chain carries TRBV5-4 and TRBJ2-7, with 9 bases aligning to TRBD2. Germline CDR1 SGHNT, CDR2 YYREEE (reference sequence). This CDR3 is built from 15 residues. The ends lost 0 bases at V and 7 bases at J; junction bases unmatched: 8. CDR3 sequence (DNA): TGTGCCAGCAGCTTGGGAGCTAGCGGGGCGGGGGAGCAGTACTTC. This gives the protein CASSLGASGAGEQYF.

This clonotype came up a few times. V is TRBV10-1 and J is TRBJ2-2, with D tentatively TRBD1 (6 bases). V was pared by 7 bases and J by 3 bases, with 9 bases between. Germline V gives CDR1 WNHNN, CDR2 SYGVQD (reference sequence). The CDR3 covers 13 residues. In nucleotides, the CDR3 is TGCGCCAGCAATAACAGGGACACCGGGGAGCTGTTTTTT. Translation: CASNNRDTGELFF.

The chain links TRBV6-1 to TRBJ2-3; maybe TRBD2 (6 bases). Germline CDR1 MNHNS, CDR2 SASEGT. The CDR3 has 17 residues. V lost 3 bases to trimming and J lost 1 base, with 17 bases between them. The CDR3 DNA reads as TGTGCCAGCAGTGAGGTGGTGGCCGGAGGGGGCACAGATACGCAGTATTTT. It encodes CASSEVVAGGGTDTQYF.

Comments on this clonotype: This may stem from a read error, because a much larger clone lies one nucleotide away. The chain links TRBV7-2 to TRBJ2-5; D ambiguous. Per germline, CDR1 SGHTA and CDR2 FQGNSA. Trimming stripped 5 bases from V and 13 bases from J, with 20 bases between. The CDR3 sequence is 13 residues long. This CDR3 reads CASSLLGGHERYF. The CDR3, as DNA: TGTGCCAGCAGCCTCTTGGGTGGCCACGAGCGGTACTTC.

The rearrangement joins TRBV7-9 to TRBJ2-5; 7 bases are shared with TRBD1. Trimming cost V 5 bases and J 5 bases; bases outside gene matches: 14. The CDR3 extends over 16 amino acids. Germline CDR1 SEHNR, CDR2 FQNEAQ (reference sequence). The CDR3 here is CASSITGARIVETQYF. CDR3 DNA: TGTGCCAGCAGCATTACAGGGGCGCGGATAGTTGAGACCCAGTACTTC.

The V gene is TRBV6-1, the J gene TRBJ1-5, with 10 bases aligning to TRBD1. The CDR3 consists of 21 residues. Germline V gene data show CDR1 as MNHNS and CDR2 as SASEGT. V lost 1 base and J lost 1; bases outside the gene matches: 16. The CDR3 coding sequence is TGTGCCAGCAGTGAAGAGGAGTGGGTTGACAGGGGGCTTGAAAGCAATCAGCCCCAGCATTTT. This encodes CASSEEEWVDRGLESNQPQHF.

This clonotype was detected a few times. A read error may explain this, as a much larger clone is one base away. The chain combines TRBV7-3 with TRBJ2-7; D could derive from TRBD1 or TRBD2 (6 bases each). The CDR3 consists of 13 residues. Germline V gives CDR1 SGHTA, CDR2 FQGTGA. Trimming shortened V by 1 base and J by 7 bases, and 11 bases separated the two germline ends. The CDR3 protein is CASSLNRAGEQYF. CDR3 nucleotides: TGTGCCAGCAGCTTAAACAGGGCGGGGGAGCAGTACTTC.

This clonotype has a handful of counts. The chain has TRBV7-9 and TRBJ1-4; TRBD1 agrees at 7 bases. The germline V gene has CDR1 SEHNR and CDR2 FQNEAQ (reference sequence). The CDR3 contains 14 residues. With 7 bases clipped from V and 7 bases from J, the junction kept 9 bases outside the gene matches. The CDR3, as DNA: TGTGCCAGCAACAAACAGGGGATGACTGAAAAACTGTTTTTT. Translation: CASNKQGMTEKLFF.

The chain combines TRBV12-3 or TRBV12-4 with TRBJ2-6, with D maybe TRBD2 (6 bases). There are 16 residues in the CDR3. Trimming pared 5 bases from V and 4 bases from J, leaving 15 bases between. The CDR3 region has the DNA TGTGCCAGCAGTCCTACTCTCGGAGGGGGGGCCAACGTCCTGACTTTC. Its translation: CASSPTLGGGANVLTF.

The chain has TRBV6-6 and TRBJ2-1, with D perhaps TRBD1 or TRBD2 (5 bases each). The V gene lost 5 bases and the J gene lost 7 bases, with 12 bases spanning the gap. The CDR3 spans 13 residues. Germline V gene lookup returns CDR1 MNHNY and CDR2 SVGAGI (reference sequence). CDR3: CASSPGPENEQFF. DNA for the CDR3: TGTGCCAGCAGTCCGGGACCCGAGAATGAGCAGTTCTTC.